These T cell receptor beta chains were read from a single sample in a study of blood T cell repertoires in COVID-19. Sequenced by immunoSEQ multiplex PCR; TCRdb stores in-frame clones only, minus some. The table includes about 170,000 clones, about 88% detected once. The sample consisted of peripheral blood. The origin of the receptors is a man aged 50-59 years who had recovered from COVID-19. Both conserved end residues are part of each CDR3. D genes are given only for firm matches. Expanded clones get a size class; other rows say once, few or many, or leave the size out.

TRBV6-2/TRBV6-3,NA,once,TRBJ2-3,TGTGCCAGCAGTTACGGCCAGCGGAAAGCGTACACAGATACGCAGTATTTT,CASSYGQRKAYTDTQYF
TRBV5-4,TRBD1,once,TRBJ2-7,TGTGCCAGCCGCTCCGGGACAGACATTAGCGAGCAGTACTTC,CASRSGTDISEQYF
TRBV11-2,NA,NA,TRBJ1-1,TGTGCCAGCAGCACCGAGATCCTGAACACTGAAGCTTTCTTT,CASSTEILNTEAFF
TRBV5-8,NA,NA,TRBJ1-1,TGTGCCAGCAGCATAGAGACAGGACAGAACACTGAAGCTTTCTTT,CASSIETGQNTEAFF
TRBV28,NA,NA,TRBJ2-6,TGTGCCAGCAGTTTCACAACAGGGGCCAACGTCCTGACTTTC,CASSFTTGANVLTF
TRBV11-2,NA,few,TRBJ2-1,TGTGCCAGCAGCTTACGGGTCAATGAGCAGTTCTTC,CASSLRVNEQFF
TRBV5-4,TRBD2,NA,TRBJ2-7,TGTGCCAGCAGCTTGGCCAGAACTAGCGGGAGTGACGAGCAGTACTTC,CASSLARTSGSDEQYF
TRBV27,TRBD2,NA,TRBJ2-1,TGTGCCAGCAGTTCGGGACTAGCGGGATACAATGAGCAGTTCTTC,CASSSGLAGYNEQFF
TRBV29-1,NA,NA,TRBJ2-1,TGCAGCGTCGCCCCAGGGGTGGGCTCCTACAATGAGCAGTTCTTC,CSVAPGVGSYNEQFF
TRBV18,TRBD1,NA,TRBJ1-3,TGTGCCAGCTCACAGGGACAGGGGGCGTCTGGAAACACCATATATTTT,CASSQGQGASGNTIYF